Listed here are 28 T cell receptor beta chains from one sample, sequenced in a study of T cell responses to AZD1222 COVID-19 vaccine. Measured with immunoSEQ multiplex PCR; TCRdb has only the in-frame clones, and not every one. The sample has approximately 110,000 clones, 88% seen once; the top ten hold 10% to 15%. Material: peripheral blood, obtained on day 0 of MenACWY control vaccination. These receptors all stem from an adult in good health.

The count of this clone is one. The rearrangement joins TRBV7-6 to TRBJ2-3; a weak D match, TRBD2 (6 bases). CDR1 and CDR2 from the germline V gene are SGHVS and FNYEAQ. Between the trimmed V and J ends, which lost 1 base and 4 bases, there was a span of 18 bases. CDR3 length equals 17 residues. DNA for the CDR3: TGTGCCAGCAGCTTAGGGGGACTCCAGGGTGGCGCAGATACGCAGTATTTT. It codes for CASSLGGLQGGADTQYF.

The chain combines TRBV6-6 with TRBJ2-7; 10 positions agree with TRBD1. There are 14 residues in the CDR3. J lost 2 bases, V lost 6 bases, and 4 bases had no gene match. Germline V lookup: CDR1 MNHNY, CDR2 SVGAGI (reference sequence). The CDR3 region is CASRRDRGTYEQYF. The CDR3 nucleotides read TGTGCCAGCAGACGGGACAGGGGTACCTACGAGCAGTACTTC.

The chain recombines TRBV6-5 with TRBJ1-6, with D uncertain. Germline CDR1 is MNHEY and CDR2 is SVGAGI. V gave up 6 bases and J gave up 15 bases, with 21 bases separating them. This CDR3 region has 14 residues. As DNA, the CDR3 is TGTGCCAGCAGCTCCGAGAGGCTCGGTCGGGTCCTCCACTTT. Its translation: CASSSERLGRVLHF.

This chain joins TRBV30 and TRBJ2-1; TRBD2 matches at 11 bases. Germline CDR1 reads GTSNPN; CDR2 reads SVGIG (reference sequence). V was pared by 0 bases and J by 7 bases, with 5 bases of the junction left unmatched. The CDR3 runs to 15 residues. The CDR3 bases are TGTGCCTGGAGTGTTAAACTAGCGGGAGCGAATGAGCAGTTCTTC. It codes for CAWSVKLAGANEQFF.

The genes are TRBV28 and TRBJ2-7; D may be TRBD1 (5 bases). Trimming cost V 3 bases and J 2 bases, with 14 bases left between them. The CDR3 has 15 amino acids. Germline V gene data show CDR1 as MDHEN and CDR2 as SYDVKM. For the CDR3, the DNA is TGTGCCAGCAGTTTTGTTGCAGGGAAAGCCTACGAGCAGTACTTC. It translates to CASSFVAGKAYEQYF.

The chain employs TRBV7-2 and TRBJ1-5; D might be TRBD1 (5 bases). The CDR3 runs 15 residues. Germline CDR1 is SGHTA and CDR2 is FQGNSA. Trimming cost V 5 bases and J 3 bases, with 14 bases left between them. The chain's CDR3 is CASSPELGVNQPQHF. CDR3 nucleotide sequence: TGTGCCAGCAGCCCAGAACTGGGGGTCAATCAGCCCCAGCATTTT.

The chain links TRBV9 to TRBJ2-1; tentative D call: TRBD2 (5 bases). This CDR3 is 15 amino acids long. Trimming cost V 0 bases and J 0 bases, with 7 bases left between them. Germline assignment: CDR1 SGDLS and CDR2 YYNGEE. The CDR3 loop is CASSVGTPSYNEQFF. CDR3 DNA: TGTGCCAGCAGCGTAGGGACTCCCTCCTACAATGAGCAGTTCTTC.

J is TRBJ2-6 and V is TRBV29-1; possibly TRBD1 or TRBD2 for D (5 bases each). Germline lookup yields CDR1 SQVTM and CDR2 ANQGSEA. V lost 4 bases, J lost 12 bases, and 13 bases lay in between. The CDR3 spans 12 residues. The CDR3 DNA reads as TGCAGCGTTGGTGGGGGTTCGGTCGTCCTGACTTTC. Residues: CSVGGGSVVLTF.

The rearrangement uses TRBV4-1 and TRBJ2-2; maybe TRBD1 (6 bases). The CDR3 is 15 residues long. CDR1 is MGHRA, CDR2 YSYEKL, per germline. V lost 4 bases to trimming and J lost 7 bases, with 16 bases between them. The CDR3 DNA reads TGCGCCAGCAGCCCCTCGGGACACAGAGACGGGGAGCTGTTTTTT. Translation: CASSPSGHRDGELFF.

V and J are TRBV3-1 (or the pseudogene TRBV3-2) and TRBJ1-3; D is unclear. CDR1 and CDR2 from the germline V gene are LGHDT and YNNKEL (reference sequence). This CDR3 region has 14 residues. V was trimmed by 3 bases and J by 6 bases, leaving 12 bases between them. The CDR3 region is CASSHRGNANTIYF. CDR3 DNA sequence: TGTGCCAGCAGCCATCGAGGGAATGCAAACACCATATATTTT.

This chain joins TRBV5-6 and TRBJ1-2; TRBD1 agrees at 9 bases. Germline loops: CDR1 SGHDT, CDR2 YYEEEE. This CDR3 has 15 residues. V shed 4 bases, J shed 5 bases, and the junction held 9 bases outside the gene matches. The CDR3 bases are TGTGCCAGCAGCCCCGGGACAGGGAGAGGATATGGCTACACCTTC. This translates into CASSPGTGRGYGYTF.

The gene calls are TRBV5-4 and TRBJ1-4; D call uncertain. The CDR3 totals 14 residues. Trimming cost V 2 bases and J 6 bases, with 11 bases left between them. Germline CDR1 is SGHNT and CDR2 is YYREEE (reference sequence). The CDR3 sequence is CASSLTLTDEKLFF. Here the CDR3 DNA reads TGTGCCAGCAGCTTAACATTGACTGATGAAAAACTGTTTTTT.

CDR3 region: CAWSVQTVNYGYTF. In nucleotides, the CDR3 is TGTGCCTGGAGTGTACAAACGGTGAATTATGGCTACACCTTC. The V call is TRBV30, the J call TRBJ1-2; D gene unclear. The CDR3 is 14 residues long. Trimming took 0 bases from V and 5 from J, leaving 13 bases between them. From germline, CDR1 is GTSNPN and CDR2 SVGIG (reference sequence). The full variable domain, with the rest looked up from reference TRBV30 and TRBJ1-2, is SQTIHQWPATLVQPVGSPLSLECTVEGTSNPNLYWYRQAAGRGLQLLFYSVGIGQISSEVPQNLSASRPQDRQFILSSKKLLLSDSGFYLCAWSVQTVNYGYTFGSGTRLTVV.

This chain uses TRBV7-2 with TRBJ1-1; D possibly corresponds to TRBD1 (6 bases). From germline, CDR1 is SGHTA and CDR2 FQGNSA. This CDR3 is 12 amino acids long. The germline V and J ends were trimmed by 2 bases and 7 bases, with 8 bases remaining between them. The CDR3 nucleotides read TGTGCCAGCAGCTTACTCAGGGGTGAAGCTTTCTTT. It codes for CASSLLRGEAFF.

V gene TRBV4-1 combines with J gene TRBJ1-5; D gene uncertain. Germline lookup yields CDR1 MGHRA and CDR2 YSYEKL. V was pared by 1 base and J by 0 bases, with 7 bases between. The CDR3 length is 15 residues. The DNA of the CDR3 is TGCGCCAGCAGCCAAGTCGTCGGTAGCAATCAGCCCCAGCATTTT. Encoded protein: CASSQVVGSNQPQHF.

The chain carries TRBV9 and TRBJ2-1, with TRBD2 as a possible D gene (6 bases). The CDR3 spans 15 residues. Germline CDR1 SGDLS, CDR2 YYNGEE. V lost 3 bases and J lost 7, with 17 bases in between. The CDR3 DNA sequence: TGTGCCAGCAGCGGGGGCGGGGCGCGGATAAATGAGCAGTTCTTC. Translated: CASSGGGARINEQFF. The variable domain in full, with the rest retrieved from reference TRBV9 and TRBJ2-1, is DSGVTQTPKHLITATGQRVTLRCSPRSGDLSVYWYQQSLDQGLQFLIQYYNGEERAKGNILERFSAQQFPDLHSELNLSSLELGDSALYFCASSGGGARINEQFFGPGTRLTVL.

The chain employs TRBV21-1 and TRBJ2-7. TRBV21-1 is reported as a pseudogene. CDR3 size: 13 residues. As DNA, the CDR3 is TGTGCCAGCAGCGAAGACCGAAAATACGAGCAGTACTTC. It encodes CASSEDRKYEQYF.

The count of this clone is one. The rearrangement uses TRBV27 and TRBJ2-7; a possible D gene is TRBD2 (6 bases). Per germline, CDR1 MNHEY and CDR2 SMNVEV (reference sequence). The CDR3 consists of 15 residues. V was clipped by 2 bases and J by 3 bases, with 14 bases between them. For the CDR3, the DNA is TGTGCCAGCAGTTTAGAATCAGGGACTTACTACGAGCAGTACTTC. Translated: CASSLESGTYYEQYF.

The rearrangement links TRBV12-3 or TRBV12-4 to TRBJ1-2; D remains unclear. This CDR3 has 13 amino acids. V was pared by 4 bases and J by 0 bases, with 6 bases between. The CDR3 here is CASSWGANYGYTF. The DNA of the CDR3 is TGTGCCAGCAGTTGGGGAGCTAACTATGGCTACACCTTC.

DNA for the CDR3: TGTGCCAGCAGCTTACCGGTCGGAGGGACGGAGACCCAGTACTTC. Translated: CASSLPVGGTETQYF. J is TRBJ2-5 and V is TRBV7-2, with a weak D call TRBD2 (6 bases). The ends were cut back, 2 bases at V and 5 bases at J, with 15 bases in the middle. CDR1 and CDR2 from the germline V gene are SGHTA and FQGNSA. This CDR3 has 15 amino acids.

The CDR3 here is CARRTSGREQYF. The DNA for the CDR3 is TGTGCCAGAAGGACTAGCGGCCGCGAGCAGTACTTC. This chain joins TRBV27 and TRBJ2-7; TRBD2 aligns across 10 bases. Germline lookup yields CDR1 MNHEY and CDR2 SMNVEV (reference sequence). The CDR3 totals 12 residues. J lost 6 bases, V lost 9 bases, and 5 bases had no gene match.

The V call is TRBV6-5, the J call TRBJ1-2; D is unclear. This CDR3 contains 14 residues. Germline V gene data show CDR1 as MNHEY and CDR2 as SVGAGI. V lost 4 bases, J lost 4 bases, and 13 bases lay in between. CDR3 bases: TGTGCCAGCAGTTCGGCAGGCCGCCCCTATGGCTACACCTTC. It yields the protein CASSSAGRPYGYTF.

In its sample, this clone was seen once. The chain has TRBV30 and TRBJ1-5; D is unresolved. The CDR3 contains 14 residues. Germline V gene lookup returns CDR1 GTSNPN and CDR2 SVGIG (reference sequence). Trimming stripped 1 base from V and 1 base from J, with 8 bases between. The CDR3 spells CAWSAAVSNQPQHF. DNA for the CDR3: TGTGCCTGGAGTGCGGCAGTAAGCAATCAGCCCCAGCATTTT. The full variable domain, rest sourced from reference TRBV30 and TRBJ1-5, is SQTIHQWPATLVQPVGSPLSLECTVEGTSNPNLYWYRQAAGRGLQLLFYSVGIGQISSEVPQNLSASRPQDRQFILSSKKLLLSDSGFYLCAWSAAVSNQPQHFGDGTRLSIL.

The J gene is TRBJ1-4, the V gene TRBV28, with D possibly TRBD1 on 5 matching bases. Trimming stripped 6 bases from V and 8 bases from J, with 10 bases between. CDR1 MDHEN and CDR2 SYDVKM come from the germline V gene. This CDR3 region has 12 residues. The CDR3 sequence: CASSLQGEKLFF. CDR3 bases: TGTGCCAGCAGCCTCCAGGGAGAAAAACTGTTTTTT. Full variable domain (rest looked up from reference TRBV28 and TRBJ1-4): DVKVTQSSRYLVKRTGEKVFLECVQDMDHENMFWYRQDPGLGLRLIYFSYDVKMKEKGDIPEGYSVSREKKERFSLILESASTNQTSMYLCASSLQGEKLFFGSGTQLSVL.

There are a few counts of this clone. The gene calls are TRBV11-2 and TRBJ2-1; TRBD1 agrees at 8 bases. The CDR3 is 16 residues long. V dropped 2 bases and J dropped 8; count of bases not matched to a gene: 11. The germline gives CDR1 SGHAT, CDR2 FQNNGV. The CDR3 sequence is CASSLSVGQGAYEQFF. In DNA form, the CDR3 reads TGTGCCAGCAGCTTAAGTGTGGGCCAGGGGGCCTATGAGCAGTTCTTC.

The V and J genes are TRBV28 and TRBJ2-7; the match to TRBD1 covers 7 bases. Trimming cost V 4 bases and J 3 bases; bases outside gene matches: 12. CDR3 length: 16 amino acids. Per the germline V gene, CDR1 is MDHEN and CDR2 is SYDVKM. For the CDR3, the DNA is TGTGCCAGCAGTTCCCATTCAGGGGGAAGAGTCTACGAGCAGTACTTC. This gives the protein CASSSHSGGRVYEQYF.

The chain has TRBV7-8 and TRBJ1-1; D call uncertain. Trimming took off 3 bases at V and 6 bases at J, with 11 bases between the two ends. Germline V CDR1 and CDR2: SGHVS, FQNEAQ. This CDR3 spans 13 amino acids. CDR3 region: CASSFFQDAEAFF. CDR3 DNA sequence: TGTGCCAGCAGCTTCTTCCAGGACGCTGAAGCTTTCTTT.

This sequence joins TRBV14 and TRBJ1-6, with D possibly matching TRBD1 (6 bases). Per the germline V gene, CDR1 is SGHDN and CDR2 is FVKESK. Trimming took 7 bases from V and 7 from J, leaving 11 bases between them. There are 13 residues in the CDR3. For the CDR3, the DNA is TGTGCCAGCAACCCGAGGGGGAATTCACCCCTCCACTTT. It encodes CASNPRGNSPLHF. Variable domain in full (rest from reference TRBV14 and TRBJ1-6): EAGVTQFPSHSVIEKGQTVTLRCDPISGHDNLYWYRRVMGKEIKFLLHFVKESKQDESGMPNNRFLAERTGGTYSTLKVQPAELEDSGVYFCASNPRGNSPLHFGNGTRLTVT.